This T cell receptor beta chain was obtained from a study of shared clonotypes between healthy human individuals. The method was immunoSEQ multiplex PCR; TCRdb's version includes in-frame clones alone and lacks a portion of them. The table records about 490,000 clones, about 79% of them present only once. The unsorted samples took 85 million or so PBMCs to get genomic DNA. This CDR3 contains 14 residues. Germline CDR1 SGHAT, CDR2 FQNNGV. Trimming removed 5 bases at V and 2 bases at J, with 13 bases between. The receptor was derived from a woman aged 35 to 49 in good health. Some clones in this sample may be carry-over from other donors' samples. The specimen was PBMCs. This chain uses TRBV11-2 with TRBJ2-7; D might be TRBD2 (5 bases). DNA for the CDR3: TGTGCCAGCAGCCCCCTACTAGTAACCTACGAGCAGTACTTC. Translation gives CASSPLLVTYEQYF.